The entry below describes one T cell receptor beta chain. The antigen remains unidentified. The sample originates from a study of T cell responses to AZD1222 COVID-19 vaccine. Background on the study: Second-dose recipients at about 4 or about 12 weeks were treated as one pooled group.

Assay used: immunoSEQ multiplex PCR; TCRdb lists only in-frame clones, some missing. The data contain more than 85,000 clones, about 88% of them singletons. Study-level points and caveats: Baseline testing showed seropositivity in only six or seven AZD1222 recipients. Spike-wide vaccine-associated CD4 TCRs dominated at 160-218 and 743-854.

Germline-derived CDR1 and CDR2 are SGHVS and FNYEAQ. Unmatched junction bases numbered 7, after V lost 3 bases and J lost 5 bases. This CDR3 spans 16 amino acids. The specimen was peripheral blood, collected on day 0 of AZD1222 vaccination. The receptor comes from an adult in good health. The genes are TRBV7-6 and TRBJ1-4, with 9 bases fitting TRBD1. Written as DNA, the CDR3 is TGTGCCAGCAGCTTGTCCTTGGACAGGGGAAATGAAAAACTGTTTTTT. Translation: CASSLSLDRGNEKLFF.